This T cell receptor (beta chain) stems from a study of blood T cell repertoires in COVID-19. Clones were sequenced by immunoSEQ multiplex PCR, and TCRdb holds only the in-frame ones, with some missing. The sample lists 100,000 to 130,000 clones; 80% to 90% were seen once. The TCR was taken from a man aged 35 to 55 with active or convalescent COVID-19. Sequenced: peripheral blood.

The DNA for the CDR3 is TGTGCCACCTCAGGGGGCTGGGGGACTGAAGCTTTCTTT. It is translated as CATSGGWGTEAFF. The rearrangement uses TRBV27 and TRBJ1-1; 8 bases map to TRBD1. Germline V CDR1 and CDR2: MNHEY, SMNVEV (reference sequence). V shed 10 bases, J shed 5 bases, and the junction held 9 bases outside the gene matches. The CDR3 loop spans 13 amino acids.